One and the same sample provided the 25 T cell receptor beta chains below, sequenced in a study of blood T cell repertoires in COVID-19. Libraries were prepared by immunoSEQ multiplex PCR; TCRdb keeps only in-frame clonotypes and omits some of them. The sample has some 210,000 clones; about 90% are singletons. Sequencing input: peripheral blood. The receptors were sampled from a man younger than 45 with acute or convalescent COVID-19.

In its sample, this clone was seen many times. The V gene is TRBV5-1, the J gene TRBJ1-3; tentatively, D is TRBD1 (6 bases). The germline gives CDR1 SGHRS, CDR2 YFSETQ. With 5 bases removed from V and 0 bases from J, the gap between germline ends came to 12 bases. This CDR3 contains 15 residues. CDR3 nucleotides: TGCGCCAGCAGGTCAGGGGCTGACTCTGGAAACACCATATATTTT. It encodes CASRSGADSGNTIYF.

This rearrangement joins TRBV19 to TRBJ1-2; D is perhaps TRBD1 (5 bases). Germline V gene sequence: CDR1 LNHDA, CDR2 SQIVND (reference sequence). The V and J ends lost 8 bases and 0 bases respectively, with 7 bases between them. This CDR3 comprises 12 residues. The CDR3 DNA reads as TGTGCCAGTGCGACAGCTAACTATGGCTACACCTTC. This sequence encodes CASATANYGYTF.

The rearrangement uses TRBV9 and TRBJ2-1, with 8 bases that match TRBD2. From germline, CDR1 is SGDLS and CDR2 YYNGEE. V trimming: 3 bases; J trimming: 4 bases; junction bases outside the gene matches: 6. This CDR3 has 15 residues. The CDR3 here is CASSGISGVYNEQFF. The CDR3 DNA reads as TGTGCCAGCAGCGGCATTAGCGGGGTATACAATGAGCAGTTCTTC.

This chain uses TRBV4-1 with TRBJ2-1; 9 bases are shared with TRBD1. V was pared by 4 bases and J by 7 bases, with 11 bases of the junction left unmatched. Germline values: CDR1 MGHRA, CDR2 YSYEKL. The CDR3 consists of 16 residues. CDR3 DNA: TGCGCCAGCAGCCCAGAGGGCCGGACAGGGGTGAATGAGCAGTTCTTC. Its protein product is CASSPEGRTGVNEQFF.

V and J are TRBV5-1 and TRBJ2-3; 9 bases agree with TRBD2. The trim removed 1 base at V and 2 bases at J, leaving 8 bases unmatched. This CDR3 contains 17 residues. Germline CDR1 and CDR2: SGHRS and YFSETQ. The CDR3 DNA follows: TGCGCCAGCAGCTTGAGTCCAGCGGGGGGATCCACAGATACGCAGTATTTT. It codes for CASSLSPAGGSTDTQYF. Drawing the rest from reference TRBV5-1 and TRBJ2-3, the complete variable domain is KAGVTQTPRYLIKTRGQQVTLSCSPISGHRSVSWYQQTPGQGLQFLFEYFSETQRNKGNFPGRFSGRQFSNSRSEMNVSTLELGDSALYLCASSLSPAGGSTDTQYFGPGTRLTVL.

The V call is TRBV6-6, the J call TRBJ1-5; D not certain. There are 15 residues in the CDR3. V lost 7 bases, J lost 0 bases, and 13 bases lay in between. From germline, CDR1 is MNHNY and CDR2 SVGAGI (reference sequence). CDR3 amino acids: CASTLRLNSNQPQHF. CDR3 DNA sequence: TGTGCCAGCACCCTCAGGTTAAATAGCAATCAGCCCCAGCATTTT.

The chain couples TRBV6-5 to TRBJ2-3, with D perhaps matching TRBD1 (6 bases). Trimming removed 11 bases at V and 2 bases at J, with 14 bases between. Germline loops: CDR1 MNHEY, CDR2 SVGAGI. This CDR3 contains 13 residues. The CDR3 bases are TGTGCCGGTAAACAGGGAGCCACAGATACGCAGTATTTT. The encoded protein is CAGKQGATDTQYF.

This sequence joins TRBV28 and TRBJ2-4; TRBD1 is a possible D gene (6 bases). The CDR3 sequence is 16 residues long. The V gene lost 6 bases and the J gene lost 0 bases, with 15 bases spanning the gap. Germline CDR1 and CDR2: MDHEN and SYDVKM. The CDR3 sequence is CASREGTYLAKNIQYF. The CDR3 DNA reads as TGTGCCAGCAGGGAAGGGACATACCTAGCCAAAAACATTCAGTACTTC.

This clone was detected only once. The chain employs TRBV30 and TRBJ2-1; 9 positions match TRBD2. This CDR3 contains 13 residues. The V segment lost 8 bases and the J segment 15 bases; nucleotides outside the gene matches: 17. From germline, CDR1 is GTSNPN and CDR2 SVGIG (reference sequence). CDR3 coding DNA: TGTGCCCACCGGCGGCGGGGGGGCGCCGGTTGGTTCTTC. It encodes CAHRRRGGAGWFF.

The chain is built from TRBV28 and TRBJ1-3; 8 bases align to TRBD1. CDR1 MDHEN and CDR2 SYDVKM come from the germline V gene. The trim removed 4 bases at V and 2 bases at J, leaving 7 bases unmatched. This CDR3 spans 16 amino acids. CDR3 in DNA: TGTGCCAGCAGTTCTCCGGACAGGGTGACTGGAAACACCATATATTTT. Translation gives CASSSPDRVTGNTIYF. The whole variable domain, remainder taken from reference TRBV28 and TRBJ1-3, is DVKVTQSSRYLVKRTGEKVFLECVQDMDHENMFWYRQDPGLGLRLIYFSYDVKMKEKGDIPEGYSVSREKKERFSLILESASTNQTSMYLCASSSPDRVTGNTIYFGEGSWLTVV.

The J gene is TRBJ2-7, the V gene TRBV6-5; possibly TRBD1 for D (6 bases). Trimming took off 8 bases at V and 4 bases at J, with 12 bases between the two ends. There are 12 residues in the CDR3. CDR1 is MNHEY and CDR2 is SVGAGI in the germline V gene. The CDR3 DNA reads as TGTGCCAGCCGAGGGGGAAAGTACGAGCAGTACTTC. It codes for CASRGGKYEQYF.

The chain links TRBV12-3 or TRBV12-4 to TRBJ2-7, with D possibly matching TRBD1 (5 bases). With 3 bases removed from V and 2 bases from J, the gap between germline ends came to 8 bases. The CDR3 is 13 residues long. This CDR3 reads CASSFRDPYEQYF. In nucleotides, the CDR3 is TGTGCCAGCAGTTTCAGGGATCCCTACGAGCAGTACTTC.

This rearrangement joins TRBV28 to TRBJ2-7, with 7 positions matching TRBD2. The germline gives CDR1 MDHEN, CDR2 SYDVKM. Trimming took 4 bases from V and 5 from J; bases not matched to a gene: 14. This CDR3 region has 16 residues. The CDR3 region is CASSSLPSAGVNEQYF. Here the CDR3 DNA reads TGTGCCAGCAGTTCACTCCCCTCCGCGGGGGTTAACGAGCAGTACTTC.

This clone was seen only a few times. The V and J genes are TRBV7-3 and TRBJ2-2; possibly TRBD1 for D (8 bases). Germline values: CDR1 SGHTA, CDR2 FQGTGA. This CDR3 is 15 amino acids long. The germline V and J ends were trimmed by 5 bases and 3 bases, with 13 bases remaining between them. The CDR3 loop reads CASSTGGVDTGELFF. CDR3 sequence (DNA): TGTGCCAGCAGCACAGGGGGGGTAGACACCGGGGAGCTGTTTTTT.

The gene calls are TRBV7-9 and TRBJ1-2; 8 nucleotides line up with TRBD1. Germline-derived CDR1 and CDR2 are SEHNR and FQNEAQ (reference sequence). This CDR3 is built from 14 residues. V was pared by 5 bases and J by 7 bases, with 9 bases of the junction left unmatched. The CDR3 is CASSRGAGGRGYTF. DNA for the CDR3: TGTGCCAGCAGCCGCGGGGCAGGGGGCCGTGGCTACACCTTC. The full variable domain, completed using reference TRBV7-9 and TRBJ1-2, is DTGVSQNPRHKITKRGQNVTFRCDPISEHNRLYWYRQTLGQGPEFLTYFQNEAQLEKSRLLSDRFSAERPKGSFSTLEIQRTEQGDSAMYLCASSRGAGGRGYTFGSGTRLTVV.

The V and J genes are TRBV28 and TRBJ1-4, with D perhaps matching TRBD1 (6 bases). Trimming removed 3 bases from V and 0 bases from J, with 8 bases in between. Germline CDR1 reads MDHEN; CDR2 reads SYDVKM. The CDR3 runs to 15 residues. The CDR3 DNA reads as TGTGCCAGCAGTTTCCGGACAGCAACTAATGAAAAACTGTTTTTT. Translation: CASSFRTATNEKLFF.

This clone came up once. This rearrangement joins TRBV4-2 to TRBJ1-2, with D unclear. Trimming removed 1 base from V and 0 bases from J, with 15 bases in between. The germline V gene has CDR1 LGHNA and CDR2 YNFKEQ. The CDR3 has 17 amino acids. CDR3 sequence (DNA): TGTGCCAGCAGCCAAGCGGGAGAACTAAGCACTAACTATGGCTACACCTTC. This codes for CASSQAGELSTNYGYTF.

The chain couples TRBV19 to TRBJ2-2; the D gene is possibly TRBD2 (6 bases). Germline V gives CDR1 LNHDA, CDR2 SQIVND (reference sequence). Trimming stripped 8 bases from V and 5 bases from J, with 18 bases between. This CDR3 is 15 amino acids long. This CDR3 is CASRSYTEGTGELFF. CDR3 nucleotides: TGTGCCAGTCGATCCTACACGGAGGGAACCGGGGAGCTGTTTTTT. Full variable domain (rest looked up from reference TRBV19 and TRBJ2-2): DGGITQSPKYLFRKEGQNVTLSCEQNLNHDAMYWYRQDPGQGLRLIYYSQIVNDFQKGDIAEGYSVSREKKESFPLTVTSAQKNPTAFYLCASRSYTEGTGELFFGEGSRLTVL.

The chain has TRBV6-5 and TRBJ1-2; 8 bases are a match to TRBD1. The CDR3 extends over 13 amino acids. Trimming removed 2 bases from V and 6 bases from J; junction bases left unmatched: 2. CDR1 MNHEY and CDR2 SVGAGI come from the germline V gene. The CDR3 loop is CASSYGQGDGYTF. The CDR3 DNA reads TGTGCCAGCAGTTACGGACAGGGTGATGGCTACACCTTC.

A few counts support this clone. The gene calls are TRBV28 and TRBJ1-1, with 8 bases aligning to TRBD1. The ends lost 6 bases at V and 6 bases at J; junction bases unmatched: 15. CDR3 length: 16 residues. Looked up from germline, CDR1 is MDHEN and CDR2 is SYDVKM. The CDR3 sequence: CASRPTRTGTTPEAFF. Here the CDR3 DNA reads TGTGCCAGCAGACCCACCCGGACAGGGACCACCCCTGAAGCTTTCTTT. Together with reference TRBV28 and TRBJ1-1, the CDR3 gives the full variable domain: DVKVTQSSRYLVKRTGEKVFLECVQDMDHENMFWYRQDPGLGLRLIYFSYDVKMKEKGDIPEGYSVSREKKERFSLILESASTNQTSMYLCASRPTRTGTTPEAFFGQGTRLTVV.

J is TRBJ1-2 and V is TRBV28; D gene unclear. The CDR3 totals 15 residues. The germline V gene has CDR1 MDHEN and CDR2 SYDVKM. The V and J ends lost 3 bases and 0 bases respectively, with 11 bases between them. CDR3 region: CASSFWAATNYGYTF. The CDR3 nucleotides read TGTGCCAGCAGTTTTTGGGCAGCAACTAACTATGGCTACACCTTC.

This clone was counted a single time. The chain carries TRBV7-9 and TRBJ1-4; no firm D call. Trimming cost V 2 bases and J 0 bases, with 16 bases left between them. CDR3 length equals 18 residues. Germline lookup yields CDR1 SEHNR and CDR2 FQNEAQ (reference sequence). The CDR3 DNA follows: TGTGCCAGCAGCTTAAGCATTTATTCGGGAGCAACTAATGAAAAACTGTTTTTT. The encoded protein is CASSLSIYSGATNEKLFF.

The rearrangement links TRBV25-1 to TRBJ1-4, with TRBD1 matching over 8 bases. Looked up from germline, CDR1 is MGHDK and CDR2 is SYGVNS. V was clipped by 3 bases and J by 6 bases; unmatched bases: 6. The CDR3 is made up of 15 amino acids. DNA of the CDR3: TGTGCCAGCAGTGACTTGGACAGGGTGGATGAAAAACTGTTTTTT. Translated: CASSDLDRVDEKLFF.

The chain links TRBV6-5 to TRBJ1-4; 7 bases match TRBD1. The CDR3 sequence is 15 residues long. With 7 bases clipped from V and 5 bases from J, the junction kept 10 bases outside the gene matches. Germline V gene data show CDR1 as MNHEY and CDR2 as SVGAGI. The CDR3 here is CASNPDRVGNEKLFF. Here the CDR3 DNA reads TGTGCCAGCAACCCTGACAGGGTCGGGAATGAAAAACTGTTTTTT.

V is TRBV10-1 and J is TRBJ1-1; 9 nucleotides agree with TRBD1. J gave up 6 bases and V 4 bases, and 12 bases lay outside the gene matches. Per germline, CDR1 WNHNN and CDR2 SYGVQD (reference sequence). The CDR3 is made up of 16 amino acids. Here the CDR3 DNA reads TGCGCCAGCAGTGGATTCCCGGGACAGGGTTCTCCTGAAGCTTTCTTT. Its translation: CASSGFPGQGSPEAFF.